The TCR beta chain described here comes from a study of OX40 agonist ivuxolimab in advanced cancers. Study background: Patients were treated with intravenous ivuxolimab, dosed at 0.01 to 10 mg/kg and infused every 2 weeks. A diagnosis of hepatocellular carcinoma, melanoma, renal cell or head and neck cancer was present in dose-escalation patients. Findings and caveats of the study: There were, on average, more expanded clones in CD8+ T cells than in CD4+.

About this clone itself: The antigen is unknown.

TCRdb's table, derived via immunoSEQ multiplex PCR, lists solely in-frame clones and lacks some. The data hold roughly 100,000 clones, with roughly nine tenths observed a single time. Peripheral blood came from all dose cohorts at three timepoints. The sequence derives from an adult with an advanced solid tumor such as melanoma, head and neck, liver or kidney cancer. The sequencing here drew on CD4+ or CD8+ T cells sorted from blood, taken in a trial of the OX40 agonist ivuxolimab.

As DNA, the CDR3 is TGTGCCAGCAGCCCATCCCTATTATGGTTGGAGACCCAGTACTTC. Its protein is CASSPSLLWLETQYF. The chain is built from TRBV11-1 and TRBJ2-5; D not resolved. This CDR3 contains 15 residues. Germline V gives CDR1 SGHAT, CDR2 FQDESV (reference sequence). V lost 5 bases, J lost 5 bases, and 18 bases lay in between.